The 32 T cell receptor beta chains listed next were all sequenced from one sample in a study of blood T cells in healthy people across ages. Primed by a sample-barcoded 5' primer and a J-beta primer mix, a second PCR proceeded for roughly 7 to 11 cycles. A single record per CDR3 protein comes from TCRdb applying MiXCR to the 5' RACE reads. The sample consists of about 1,400,000 distinct CDR3 sequences, 40% to 50% of them appearing once. The material sequenced was blood. The receptor source for this set is a woman under 30 in good health.

This clonotype turned up a few times. V and J are TRBV15 and TRBJ1-2, with D possibly being TRBD1 (6 bases). The CDR3 length is 16 residues. V gave up 3 bases and J gave up 0 bases, with 14 bases separating them. Germline loops: CDR1 LNHNV, CDR2 YYDKDF (reference sequence). The CDR3 region is CATSSLQGYPNYGYTF. CDR3 coding DNA: TGTGCCACCAGCAGCCTACAGGGCTACCCTAACTATGGCTACACCTTC.

This clonotype was seen only a few times. This chain joins TRBV10-3 and TRBJ2-6; D not certain. This CDR3 is built from 15 residues. Trimming stripped 4 bases from V and 0 bases from J, with 7 bases between. In germline, CDR1 is ENHRY, CDR2 SYGVKD. CDR3 DNA sequence: TGTGCCATCAGTGCGGCTCTCTCTGGGGCCAACGTCCTGACTTTC. Residues: CAISAALSGANVLTF.

CDR3: CASSEEYRTATNEKLFF. CDR3 sequence (DNA): TGTGCCAGCAGTGAAGAGTACCGGACAGCAACTAATGAAAAACTGTTTTTT. This chain joins TRBV2 and TRBJ1-4; tentative D call: TRBD1 (6 bases). Germline lookup yields CDR1 SNHLY and CDR2 FYNNEI. V was pared by 1 base and J by 0 bases, with 12 bases between. The CDR3 sequence is 17 residues long.

This chain links TRBV30 with TRBJ2-3; the D gene is possibly TRBD2 (6 bases). With 0 bases removed from V and 1 base from J, the gap between germline ends came to 11 bases. Germline loops: CDR1 GTSNPN, CDR2 SVGIG (reference sequence). CDR3 size: 15 residues. CDR3: CAWSVGGVRTDTQYF. The DNA for the CDR3 is TGTGCCTGGAGTGTAGGCGGGGTTCGCACAGATACGCAGTATTTT.

The rearrangement joins TRBV18 to TRBJ2-5, with 8 bases lining up with TRBD2. The V and J ends lost 3 bases and 4 bases, in that order; junction bases with no gene match: 10. Germline V CDR1 and CDR2: KGHSH, LQKENI. CDR3 length: 16 amino acids. CDR3 region: CASSPSGTRDGETQYF. DNA of the CDR3: TGTGCCAGCTCACCTTCCGGGACTAGAGACGGAGAGACCCAGTACTTC.

CDR3 DNA sequence: TGTGCCAGCAGCCATACTATCGGGTCTGGCTACACCTTC. This translates into CASSHTIGSGYTF. The genes are TRBV9 and TRBJ1-2, with D hard to call. With 4 bases removed from V and 7 bases from J, the gap between germline ends came to 14 bases. CDR1 is SGDLS, CDR2 YYNGEE, per germline. The CDR3 totals 13 residues.

The J gene is TRBJ1-2, the V gene TRBV10-3, with D hard to call. Per the germline V gene, CDR1 is ENHRY and CDR2 is SYGVKD. This CDR3 is 14 amino acids long. V was pared by 3 bases and J by 6 bases, with 14 bases between. The CDR3 protein is CAISDPGHKDGYTF. DNA for the CDR3: TGTGCCATCAGTGACCCCGGGCACAAGGATGGCTACACCTTC.

V and J are TRBV20-1 and TRBJ2-5; 7 bases agree with TRBD2. Gene TRBJ2-7 matches the end of the DNA better, so the J call may be wrong. Germline CDR1 reads DFQATT; CDR2 reads SNEGSKA (reference sequence). The CDR3 runs 14 residues. For the CDR3, the DNA is TGCAGTGCTAGGCTAGCGGCCGTTACCTACGAGCAGTACTTC. Encoded protein: CSARLAAVTYEQYF.

This chain uses TRBV12-3 or TRBV12-4 with TRBJ1-2; TRBD1 matches at 7 bases. Trimming cost V 5 bases and J 5 bases; bases outside gene matches: 11. The CDR3 loop spans 15 amino acids. CDR3 DNA: TGTGCCAGCAGTCCAGCAGGGGGGTTGAGTTATGGCTACACCTTC. It encodes CASSPAGGLSYGYTF.

V usage is TRBV7-3 and J usage is TRBJ1-2, with no clear D. CDR1 and CDR2 (germline): SGHTA, FQGTGA. This CDR3 has 15 residues. The germline V and J ends were trimmed by 2 bases and 4 bases, with 14 bases remaining between them. CDR3 sequence reads: CASSLEAGLAYGYTF. In nucleotides, the CDR3 is TGTGCCAGCAGCTTAGAAGCAGGCTTGGCCTATGGCTACACCTTC.

V is TRBV6-5 and J is TRBJ1-2, with D unresolved. V was cut by 2 bases and J by 0 bases, with 10 bases left in between. This CDR3 has 15 residues. Germline values: CDR1 MNHEY, CDR2 SVGAGI. Here the CDR3 reads CASSYSRITNYGYTF. CDR3 DNA sequence: TGTGCCAGCAGTTACAGCAGGATAACTAACTATGGCTACACCTTC.

This clonotype appeared a single time. This chain joins TRBV29-1 and TRBJ2-7; D assignment may be TRBD1 or TRBD2 (5 bases each). The end of the DNA fits TRBJ2-5 better, so the J call may be wrong. CDR1 and CDR2 from the germline V gene are SQVTM and ANQGSEA. The CDR3 runs to 14 residues. CDR3 nucleotides: TGCAGCGCCCCCACGCACGGGACGAAAGGGACCCAGTACTTC. It encodes CSAPTHGTKGTQYF.

This clonotype has a handful of counts. The chain uses TRBV30 and TRBJ1-3; the D gene is possibly TRBD1 (5 bases). Germline values: CDR1 GTSNPN, CDR2 SVGIG (reference sequence). V lost 0 bases and J 8 bases, leaving 14 bases between the germline ends. There are 14 residues in the CDR3. The CDR3 loop is CAWSVDLRGDTIYF. The DNA for the CDR3 is TGTGCCTGGAGTGTCGACCTAAGAGGGGACACCATATATTTT.

The J gene is TRBJ2-1, the V gene TRBV6-2 or TRBV6-3; TRBD2 matches 10 bases. Germline lookup yields CDR1 MNHEY and CDR2 SVGEGT. The ends lost 5 bases at V and 8 bases at J; junction bases unmatched: 12. The CDR3 totals 16 residues. The CDR3 sequence is CASSTASGRMMDEQFF. CDR3 in DNA: TGTGCCAGCAGTACCGCTAGCGGGAGAATGATGGATGAGCAGTTCTTC.

This clonotype was seen a handful of times. This chain links TRBV20-1 with TRBJ2-5; possibly TRBD1 for D (6 bases). This CDR3 has 14 residues. CDR1 is DFQATT, CDR2 SNEGSKA, per germline (reference sequence). The ends were cut back, 3 bases at V and 0 bases at J, with 11 bases in the middle. The CDR3 nucleotides are TGCAGTGCTAGTCAGGGGTACTACCAAGAGACCCAGTACTTC. Translated: CSASQGYYQETQYF.

The J gene is TRBJ2-4, the V gene TRBV29-1; 7 bases are shared with TRBD1. Germline V gene sequence: CDR1 SQVTM, CDR2 ANQGSEA. The CDR3 is 15 amino acids. J was trimmed by 0 bases and V by 1 base; bases with no gene match: 3. CDR3 bases: TGCAGCGTTGAAGGTAACAGGGGAGCCAAAAACATTCAGTACTTC. Protein: CSVEGNRGAKNIQYF. The whole variable domain, remainder taken from reference TRBV29-1 and TRBJ2-4, is SAVISQKPSRDICQRGTSLTIQCQVDSQVTMMFWYRQQPGQSLTLIATANQGSEATYESGFVIDKFPISRPNLTFSTLTVSNMSPEDSSIYLCSVEGNRGAKNIQYFGAGTRLSVL.

This rearrangement joins TRBV15 to TRBJ1-1; D is ambiguous. The CDR3 spans 14 residues. The V end lost 2 bases, the J end lost 7 bases, and 14 bases lay between the germline ends. Germline V gene data show CDR1 as LNHNV and CDR2 as YYDKDF (reference sequence). CDR3 sequence: CATSRPTGGLEAFF. The CDR3 nucleotides are TGTGCCACCAGCAGACCCACCGGAGGCCTTGAAGCTTTCTTT.

V and J are TRBV12-3 or TRBV12-4 and TRBJ2-5; D is undetermined. The J call may be in error: the DNA end matches TRBJ2-7 better. The CDR3 loop spans 15 amino acids. Written as DNA, the CDR3 is TGTGCCAGCAGTTTAGCGATAGGACCAAGAGGCGAGCAGTACTTC. Its protein product is CASSLAIGPRGEQYF.

This clonotype was seen repeatedly, ten times or more. The rearrangement uses TRBV20-1 and TRBJ2-1; TRBD2 agrees at 10 bases. Trimming cost V 6 bases and J 2 bases; bases outside gene matches: 7. From germline, CDR1 is DFQATT and CDR2 SNEGSKA (reference sequence). The CDR3 has 15 amino acids. CDR3 sequence reads: CSAPLAGDTYNEQFF. CDR3 nucleotide sequence: TGCAGTGCCCCGCTAGCGGGGGATACCTACAATGAGCAGTTCTTC.

V usage is TRBV5-1 and J usage is TRBJ2-2, with 9 positions matching TRBD2. CDR3 length: 19 residues. Per the germline V gene, CDR1 is SGHRS and CDR2 is YFSETQ. J gave up 0 bases and V 1 base, and 10 bases lay outside the gene matches. The CDR3 DNA sequence: TGCGCCAGCAGCTTGACCCGACTAGCGGAAAAACCGAACACCGGGGAGCTGTTTTTT. Protein sequence: CASSLTRLAEKPNTGELFF.

This sequence joins TRBV9 and TRBJ1-1; D possibly corresponds to TRBD1 (6 bases). The CDR3 consists of 12 residues. The V gene's germline CDR1 is SGDLS and CDR2 YYNGEE. V was cut by 3 bases and J by 7 bases, with 10 bases left in between. This CDR3 reads CASSADRREAFF. The DNA for the CDR3 is TGTGCCAGCAGCGCAGACAGGCGTGAAGCTTTCTTT.

The V call is TRBV12-3 or TRBV12-4, the J call TRBJ2-4, with a weak D call TRBD2 (9 bases). The CDR3 loop spans 14 amino acids. V lost 6 bases and J 6 bases, leaving 15 bases between the germline ends. The CDR3 DNA follows: TGTGCCAGCAGCTCTAGCGGGACAGGAAACATTCAGTACTTC. Translated, it gives CASSSSGTGNIQYF.

Turning to this clonotype: Just one base apart from a much larger clone, this may be a read error. CDR3 protein: CASSGESVAIGEQYF. The DNA of the CDR3 is TGTGCCAGCAGCGGGGAATCGGTAGCGATTGGCGAGCAGTACTTC. The chain is built from TRBV27 and TRBJ2-4, with D tentatively TRBD2 (5 bases). The assigned J gene may be wrong: the sequence end matches TRBJ2-7 better. Germline CDR1 MNHEY, CDR2 SMNVEV (reference sequence). The CDR3 spans 15 residues.

The chain links TRBV12-3 or TRBV12-4 to TRBJ2-1, with D hard to call. Trimming stripped 7 bases from V and 5 bases from J, with 15 bases between. The CDR3 is 14 residues long. The CDR3: CASTPTHLNNEQFF. CDR3 DNA sequence: TGTGCCAGCACTCCGACCCATTTAAACAATGAGCAGTTCTTC.

The V gene is TRBV12-3 or TRBV12-4, the J gene TRBJ2-1, with a weak D call TRBD2 (5 bases). The V gene lost 5 bases and the J gene lost 0 bases, with 11 bases spanning the gap. This CDR3 has 15 residues. DNA for the CDR3: TGTGCCAGCAGTATGAGCGGCGTCTCCTACAATGAGCAGTTCTTC. It is translated as CASSMSGVSYNEQFF.

This clonotype was recorded a few times. The rearrangement links TRBV10-2 to TRBJ2-1, with a tentative D call TRBD1 (6 bases). V was shortened by 3 bases and J by 7 bases, with 16 bases between the two germline ends. CDR3 length equals 15 residues. Per the germline V gene, CDR1 is WSHSY and CDR2 is SAAADI. DNA for the CDR3: TGCGCCAGCAGTGAATCCCGACAGGCTTCTAATGAGCAGTTCTTC. Encoded protein: CASSESRQASNEQFF.

This clonotype came up once. The chain has TRBV29-1 and TRBJ2-5; D remains ambiguous. Trimming removed 6 bases from V and 11 bases from J, with 22 bases in between. The CDR3 covers 13 residues. CDR1 is SQVTM, CDR2 ANQGSEA, per germline. CDR3 loop: CSVSTRTYNEQYF. Written as DNA, the CDR3 is TGCAGCGTCTCGACACGAACCTACAATGAGCAGTACTTC.

With respect to this clonotype: At one end the junction does not follow the germline gene, possibly because of a read error. The gene calls are TRBV27 and TRBJ2-7; weak D call: TRBD2 (5 bases). The length of the CDR3 is 15 residues. CDR1 MNHEY and CDR2 SMNVEV come from the germline V gene (reference sequence). The DNA for the CDR3 is TGTGCCAACAGTTTATCCGCTAGCTTCTCCTACGAGCAGTACTTC. Translating it yields CANSLSASFSYEQYF.

The chain is built from TRBV30 and TRBJ2-7, with unresolved D. From germline, CDR1 is GTSNPN and CDR2 SVGIG (reference sequence). V was shortened by 0 bases and J by 0 bases, with 12 bases between the two germline ends. This CDR3 contains 15 residues. The CDR3 DNA reads as TGTGCCTGGAGTGTACCAAGAGTTAGCTCCTACGAGCAGTACTTC. Its protein product is CAWSVPRVSSYEQYF.

V and J are TRBV5-1 and TRBJ1-2; no firm D call. The length of the CDR3 is 17 residues. In germline, CDR1 is SGHRS, CDR2 YFSETQ. Trimming left V 0 bases short and J 4 bases short, with 19 bases between. As DNA, the CDR3 is TGCGCCAGCAGCTTGGGTTTAGGGTCGGCCCTAATCTATGGCTACACCTTC. Translated, it gives CASSLGLGSALIYGYTF.

Details on this clonotype: One junction end disagrees with the germline gene, perhaps due to a read error. The rearrangement links TRBV7-9 to TRBJ2-5; D could derive from TRBD1 or TRBD2 (6 bases each). Germline values: CDR1 SEHNR, CDR2 FQNEAQ (reference sequence). The CDR3 is 13 amino acids. The CDR3 DNA follows: TGTTCCAGCAGTTCGGGGGCGAGAGAGACCCAGTACTTC. Encoded protein: CSSSSGARETQYF.

The sample holds a few counts of this clonotype. This sequence joins TRBV7-8 and TRBJ2-7, with D possibly being TRBD1 or TRBD2 (5 bases each). This CDR3 region has 15 residues. Germline loops: CDR1 SGHVS, CDR2 FQNEAQ. The V end was cut by 4 bases, the J end by 0 bases, with 13 bases between. The CDR3 bases are TGTGCCAGCAGCTCAACCGGGACGGCCTCCTACGAGCAGTACTTC. Amino acids: CASSSTGTASYEQYF.